These 20 T cell receptor beta chains were sequenced from one sample in a study of control samples from healthy donors and cancer patients. Measured with immunoSEQ multiplex PCR; TCRdb has only the in-frame clones, and not every one. Of 90,000 to 100,000 clones in the sample, approximately 78% are singletons; the top ten hold about 2%. Sequencing was done on a sample of blood. These receptors originate from a man aged 60 to 75 in good health.

In this sample, this clone turned up once. The chain carries TRBV19 and TRBJ2-5; the match to TRBD1 covers 10 bases. After removal of 2 bases from V and 5 bases from J, the junction contained 5 bases not matched to a gene. The CDR3 extends over 15 amino acids. Looked up from germline, CDR1 is LNHDA and CDR2 is SQIVND (reference sequence). The CDR3 DNA reads TGTGCCAGTAGTATACCGGGACAGGGGCCTGAGACCCAGTACTTC. This gives the protein CASSIPGQGPETQYF.

DNA for the CDR3: TGTGCCAGCACCGAGAGGGGTAGGGTTTTAAGGGGGCGCCAAGAGACCCAGTACTTC. Translating gives CASTERGRVLRGRQETQYF. The chain links TRBV2 to TRBJ2-5, with 7 positions matching TRBD1. After removal of 7 bases from V and 1 base from J, the junction contained 21 bases not matched to a gene. This CDR3 comprises 19 residues. Germline CDR1 reads SNHLY; CDR2 reads FYNNEI.

This chain joins TRBV24-1 and TRBJ1-1; D may be TRBD1 (5 bases). The germline V and J ends were trimmed by 7 bases and 0 bases, with 11 bases remaining between them. CDR3 length: 14 amino acids. Germline loops: CDR1 KGHDR, CDR2 SFDVKD. CDR3 coding DNA: TGTGCCACCAGACGAGACAGCCTGAACACTGAAGCTTTCTTT. It yields the protein CATRRDSLNTEAFF.

The chain uses TRBV7-9 and TRBJ2-2; TRBD1 might be the D (6 bases). The germline V gene has CDR1 SEHNR and CDR2 FQNEAQ (reference sequence). This CDR3 comprises 13 residues. CDR3 sequence: CATARGNTGELFF. The CDR3 DNA sequence: TGTGCAACGGCCAGGGGGAACACCGGGGAGCTGTTTTTT.

The J gene is TRBJ2-1, the V gene TRBV19; 9 positions agree with TRBD2. Losses at the gene ends were 3 bases for V and 7 bases for J; bases not matched to a gene: 10. The germline CDR1 and CDR2 sequences are LNHDA and SQIVND (reference sequence). The CDR3 contains 16 residues. The CDR3 region has the DNA TGTGCCAGTAGTATCGGAGTAGGCGGGGGGGCTAATGAGCAGTTCTTC. It is translated as CASSIGVGGGANEQFF. The complete variable domain, with remaining parts taken from reference TRBV19 and TRBJ2-1, reads DGGITQSPKYLFRKEGQNVTLSCEQNLNHDAMYWYRQDPGQGLRLIYYSQIVNDFQKGDIAEGYSVSREKKESFPLTVTSAQKNPTAFYLCASSIGVGGGANEQFFGPGTRLTVL.

The CDR3, as DNA: TGTGCCAGCAGTCCTCGTCCCTCTCGGACCCAGTACTTC. It translates to CASSPRPSRTQYF. The rearrangement links TRBV28 to TRBJ2-5; the D is unclear. The germline V gene has CDR1 MDHEN and CDR2 SYDVKM. This CDR3 comprises 13 residues. Between the trimmed V and J ends, which lost 5 bases and 7 bases, there was a span of 14 bases.

The CDR3 nucleotides read TGTGCCAGCAGGCTGGGGCAGGCCAACTATGGCTACACCTTC. It encodes CASRLGQANYGYTF. This sequence joins TRBV2 and TRBJ1-2; D may be TRBD1 (5 bases). This CDR3 is 14 amino acids long. Germline V lookup: CDR1 SNHLY, CDR2 FYNNEI. V was clipped by 6 bases and J by 2 bases, with 13 bases between them.

CDR3 sequence reads: CASSHGLAYEQYF. The CDR3 DNA reads as TGTGCCAGCAGTCACGGACTAGCGTACGAGCAGTACTTC. The rearrangement joins TRBV27 to TRBJ2-7; 9 nucleotides agree with TRBD2. V shed 5 bases, J shed 4 bases, and the junction held 3 bases outside the gene matches. The CDR3 extends over 13 amino acids. The germline gives CDR1 MNHEY, CDR2 SMNVEV (reference sequence).

The V call is TRBV9, the J call TRBJ2-7; D is unresolved. The germline V gene has CDR1 SGDLS and CDR2 YYNGEE. This CDR3 region has 9 residues. CDR3 in DNA: TGTGCGGGCCTCCACGAGCAGTACTTC. Translation: CAGLHEQYF.

The V and J genes are TRBV29-1 and TRBJ2-5, with 8 bases matching TRBD1. J gave up 5 bases and V 8 bases, and 4 bases lay outside the gene matches. CDR1 is SQVTM, CDR2 ANQGSEA, per germline. The CDR3 totals 11 residues. CDR3 DNA sequence: TGCAGCTCAAGACAGGGGGAGACCCAGTACTTC. Translation gives CSSRQGETQYF.

This chain joins TRBV30 and TRBJ2-7; D ambiguous. Trimming left V 4 bases short and J 2 bases short, with 12 bases between. The V gene's germline CDR1 is GTSNPN and CDR2 SVGIG (reference sequence). There are 13 residues in the CDR3. The CDR3 nucleotides read TGTGCCTGGACATCGACACATACCTACGAGCAGTACTTC. It codes for CAWTSTHTYEQYF.

The gene calls are TRBV29-1 and TRBJ1-5, with D possibly matching TRBD1 (6 bases). This CDR3 region has 12 residues. Between the trimmed V and J ends, which lost 6 bases and 2 bases, there was a span of 8 bases. CDR1 is SQVTM and CDR2 is ANQGSEA in the germline V gene. The CDR3 DNA sequence: TGCAGCGTCCGACAGGGCAATCAGCCCCAGCATTTT. This codes for CSVRQGNQPQHF.

The rearrangement uses TRBV6-6 and TRBJ1-1; no reliable D call. The germline gives CDR1 MNHNY, CDR2 SVGAGI (reference sequence). Trimming removed 2 bases at V and 0 bases at J, with 4 bases between. The CDR3 has 13 amino acids. CDR3 protein: CASSYQLNTEAFF. The CDR3 region has the DNA TGTGCCAGCAGTTACCAACTGAACACTGAAGCTTTCTTT.

This chain links TRBV2 with TRBJ1-5, with D unresolved. The CDR3 loop spans 16 amino acids. Between the trimmed V and J ends, which lost 1 base and 0 bases, there was a span of 10 bases. From germline, CDR1 is SNHLY and CDR2 FYNNEI. The CDR3 sequence is CASSEDREYSNQPQHF. CDR3 in DNA: TGTGCCAGCAGTGAAGATCGAGAGTATAGCAATCAGCCCCAGCATTTT.

V usage is TRBV27 and J usage is TRBJ1-2; D may be TRBD1 (5 bases). The CDR3 extends over 15 amino acids. Germline-derived CDR1 and CDR2 are MNHEY and SMNVEV (reference sequence). Trimming stripped 7 bases from V and 4 bases from J, with 19 bases between. The CDR3 protein is CASILGRDSCYGYTF. The CDR3 DNA is TGTGCCAGCATCTTAGGGAGGGACTCTTGCTATGGCTACACCTTC.

The chain joins TRBV30 to TRBJ1-1; no firm D call. Germline CDR1 reads GTSNPN; CDR2 reads SVGIG (reference sequence). V lost 3 bases and J lost 8, with 10 bases in between. The CDR3 loop spans 11 amino acids. The CDR3 DNA reads as TGTGCCTGGAGCGGACGGACGGAAGCTTTCTTT. Amino acids: CAWSGRTEAFF.

This sequence joins TRBV4-1 and TRBJ1-1, with D possibly TRBD1 on 6 matching bases. Germline V lookup: CDR1 MGHRA, CDR2 YSYEKL. V was pared by 3 bases and J by 4 bases, with 15 bases between. The CDR3 length is 15 residues. This CDR3 is CASSQEGGGTTEAFF. In DNA form, the CDR3 reads TGCGCCAGCAGCCAGGAAGGGGGAGGGACCACTGAAGCTTTCTTT.

This clone has just a few counts. V is TRBV5-1 and J is TRBJ1-1, with a weak D call TRBD1 (6 bases). The CDR3 has 14 residues. Trimming shortened V by 1 base and J by 6 bases, and 13 bases separated the two germline ends. The V gene's germline CDR1 is SGHRS and CDR2 YFSETQ. This CDR3 reads CASSLQGKGAEAFF. The CDR3 DNA follows: TGCGCCAGCAGCTTGCAGGGTAAGGGGGCTGAAGCTTTCTTT.

This rearrangement joins TRBV5-1 to TRBJ1-6; TRBD1 might be the D (5 bases). Per the germline V gene, CDR1 is SGHRS and CDR2 is YFSETQ. This CDR3 has 17 amino acids. V was clipped by 0 bases and J by 2 bases, with 12 bases between them. Here the CDR3 DNA reads TGCGCCAGCAGCTTGGAACGCACCAGGGCCTATAATTCACCCCTCCACTTT. Its translation: CASSLERTRAYNSPLHF.

This clone came up a few times. The rearrangement links TRBV7-9 to TRBJ2-3; a weak D match, TRBD2 (6 bases). From germline, CDR1 is SEHNR and CDR2 FQNEAQ (reference sequence). The CDR3 sequence is 15 residues long. The V gene lost 3 bases and the J gene lost 0 bases, with 10 bases spanning the gap. CDR3 region: CASSFSGTSTDTQYF. CDR3 nucleotides: TGTGCCAGCAGCTTTTCGGGGACTAGCACAGATACGCAGTATTTT.